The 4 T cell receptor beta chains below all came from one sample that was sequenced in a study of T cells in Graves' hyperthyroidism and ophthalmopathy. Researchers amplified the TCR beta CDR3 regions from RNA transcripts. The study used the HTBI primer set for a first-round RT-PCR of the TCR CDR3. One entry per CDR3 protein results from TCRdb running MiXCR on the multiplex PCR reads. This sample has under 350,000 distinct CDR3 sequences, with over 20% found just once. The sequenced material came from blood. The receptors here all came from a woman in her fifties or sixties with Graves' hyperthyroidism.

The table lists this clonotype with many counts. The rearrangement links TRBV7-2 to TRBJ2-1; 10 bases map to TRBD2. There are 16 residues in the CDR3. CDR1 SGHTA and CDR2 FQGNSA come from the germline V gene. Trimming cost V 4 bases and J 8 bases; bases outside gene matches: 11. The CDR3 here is CASSSPTSGALDEQFF. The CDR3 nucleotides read TGTGCCAGCAGCTCTCCTACTAGCGGGGCATTGGATGAGCAGTTCTTC.

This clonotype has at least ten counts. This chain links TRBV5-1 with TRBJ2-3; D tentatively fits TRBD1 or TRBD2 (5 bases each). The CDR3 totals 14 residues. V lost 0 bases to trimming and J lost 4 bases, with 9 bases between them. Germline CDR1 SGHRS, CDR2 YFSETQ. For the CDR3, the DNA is TGCGCCAGCAGCTTGGCAGGGAGCGCAGATACGCAGTATTTT. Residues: CASSLAGSADTQYF.

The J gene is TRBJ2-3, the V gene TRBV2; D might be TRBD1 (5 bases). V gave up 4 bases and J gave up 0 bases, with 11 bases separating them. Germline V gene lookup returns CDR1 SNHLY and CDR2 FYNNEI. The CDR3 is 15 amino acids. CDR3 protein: CASSGRVGSTDTQYF. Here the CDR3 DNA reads TGTGCCAGCAGTGGCAGGGTGGGAAGCACAGATACGCAGTATTTT.

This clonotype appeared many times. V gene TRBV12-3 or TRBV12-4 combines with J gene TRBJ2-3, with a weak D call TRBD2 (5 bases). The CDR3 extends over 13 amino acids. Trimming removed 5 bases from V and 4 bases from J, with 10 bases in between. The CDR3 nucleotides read TGTGCCAGCAGTACCGGGAACGCAGATACGCAGTATTTT. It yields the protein CASSTGNADTQYF.